The 5 T cell receptor beta chains below were found in one sample sequenced in a study of T cell responses to AZD1222 COVID-19 vaccine. TCRdb's table, derived via immunoSEQ multiplex PCR, lists solely in-frame clones and lacks some. This table holds 120,000 to 150,000 clones, approximately 89% found once. Here the sequenced sample was peripheral blood, taken on day 0 of AZD1222 vaccination. The receptor source for this set is an adult in good health.

This sequence joins TRBV5-1 and TRBJ2-7; the D gene is possibly TRBD2 (5 bases). There are 14 residues in the CDR3. Germline values: CDR1 SGHRS, CDR2 YFSETQ. V was shortened by 2 bases and J by 6 bases, with 15 bases between the two germline ends. The CDR3, as DNA: TGCGCCAGCAGCTTAAGCGGATCCCGCTCCGAGCAGTACTTC. Amino acid sequence: CASSLSGSRSEQYF.

The genes are TRBV19 and TRBJ1-2; D uncertain. The V end was cut by 5 bases, the J end by 6 bases, with 10 bases between. Germline CDR1 reads LNHDA; CDR2 reads SQIVND (reference sequence). The CDR3 covers 12 residues. The CDR3, as DNA: TGTGCCAGTAGTCCCCTCGGCGATGGCTACACCTTC. This encodes CASSPLGDGYTF.

The chain couples TRBV12-5 to TRBJ2-7; D gene uncertain. The germline V gene has CDR1 LGHNT and CDR2 FRNRAP. The CDR3 has 12 residues. V lost 5 bases and J lost 2, with 7 bases in between. The CDR3 DNA reads as TGTGCTAGTGGTAAGCCCCCCTACGAGCAGTACTTC. Translated, it gives CASGKPPYEQYF.

This clone was recorded once. This sequence joins TRBV18 and TRBJ2-6; D is ambiguous. The germline V gene has CDR1 KGHSH and CDR2 LQKENI. Trimming left V 2 bases short and J 1 base short, with 15 bases between. The CDR3 contains 18 residues. CDR3 sequence (DNA): TGTGCCAGCTCACCAAATGGGCCAATAGGGTCTGGGGCCAACGTCCTGACTTTC. This gives the protein CASSPNGPIGSGANVLTF.

The chain links TRBV30 to TRBJ1-2; D not certain. Germline V lookup: CDR1 GTSNPN, CDR2 SVGIG (reference sequence). The CDR3 spans 13 residues. V lost 2 bases and J 4 bases, leaving 11 bases between the germline ends. This CDR3 reads CAWSLGFTYGYTF. In DNA form, the CDR3 reads TGTGCCTGGAGTCTAGGATTTACCTATGGCTACACCTTC.